This T cell receptor beta chain was documented in a study of blood T cell repertoires in COVID-19. Looking at the study overall: The cDNA or gDNA used as material had been derived from T cells, B-cell-depleted T cells, or PBMCs.

Measured with immunoSEQ multiplex PCR; TCRdb has only the in-frame clones, and not every one. The sample includes 85,000 to 110,000 clones, around four fifths of them seen just once. The CDR3 is 15 residues long. V lost 0 bases and J 7 bases, leaving 12 bases between the germline ends. CDR1 and CDR2 from the germline V gene are SGHTA and FQGTGA. Sequencing was performed on peripheral blood. The V call is TRBV7-3, the J call TRBJ1-4; D might be TRBD1 (6 bases). The clonotype originates from a human donor in a cohort sampled during active COVID-19. Here the CDR3 reads CASSLTRQAVEKLFF. The CDR3 nucleotides read TGTGCCAGCAGCTTAACGAGACAGGCTGTTGAAAAACTGTTTTTT. Combining the CDR3 with reference TRBV7-3 and TRBJ1-4 gives the whole variable domain GAGVSQTPSNKVTEKGKYVELRCDPISGHTALYWYRQSLGQGPEFLIYFQGTGAADDSGLPNDRFFAVRPEGSVSTLKIQRTERGDSAVYLCASSLTRQAVEKLFFGSGTQLSVL.